This TCR beta chain was sequenced in a study of blood T cell repertoires in COVID-19. Study as a whole: Samples taken during acute and convalescent COVID-19 were collected in the United States, Italy and Spain. The analysed material was cDNA or gDNA that came from T cells, B-cell-depleted T cells, or PBMCs.

The ends lost 4 bases at V and 10 bases at J; junction bases unmatched: 6. CDR3 size: 12 residues. The germline V gene encodes CDR1 SGHRS and CDR2 YFSETQ. In the original workflow: Researchers report that nucleated cell counts were estimated from reference gene primer amplification. The table came from immunoSEQ multiplex PCR; TCRdb's copy has only in-frame clones and leaves some out. The V and J calls and clone size were taken over from that table, and D and trimming were inferred from the DNA. The data show about 110,000 clones, approximately 84% seen once. The specimen was peripheral blood. This receptor was identified in a woman between 40 and 55 years old with acute or convalescent COVID-19. The genes are TRBV5-1 and TRBJ2-3; TRBD1 agrees at 7 bases. The CDR3 nucleotides are TGCGCCAGCAGCGAAGGGACAGACGCGCAGTATTTT. It translates to CASSEGTDAQYF.